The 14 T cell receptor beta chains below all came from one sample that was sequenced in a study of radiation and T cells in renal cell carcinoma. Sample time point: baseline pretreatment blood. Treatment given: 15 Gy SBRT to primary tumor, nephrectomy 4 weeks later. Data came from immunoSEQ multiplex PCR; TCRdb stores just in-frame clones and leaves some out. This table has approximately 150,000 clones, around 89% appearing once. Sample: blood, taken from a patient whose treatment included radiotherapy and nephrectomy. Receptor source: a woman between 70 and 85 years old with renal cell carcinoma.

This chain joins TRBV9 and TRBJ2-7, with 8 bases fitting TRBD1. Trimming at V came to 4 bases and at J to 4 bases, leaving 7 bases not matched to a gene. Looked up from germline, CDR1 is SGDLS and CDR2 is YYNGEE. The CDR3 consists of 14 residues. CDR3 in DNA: TGTGCCAGCAGCCCGGGACAGGACCTTTACGAGCAGTACTTC. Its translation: CASSPGQDLYEQYF. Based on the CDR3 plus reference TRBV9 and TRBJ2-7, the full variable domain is DSGVTQTPKHLITATGQRVTLRCSPRSGDLSVYWYQQSLDQGLQFLIQYYNGEERAKGNILERFSAQQFPDLHSELNLSSLELGDSALYFCASSPGQDLYEQYFGPGTRLTVT.

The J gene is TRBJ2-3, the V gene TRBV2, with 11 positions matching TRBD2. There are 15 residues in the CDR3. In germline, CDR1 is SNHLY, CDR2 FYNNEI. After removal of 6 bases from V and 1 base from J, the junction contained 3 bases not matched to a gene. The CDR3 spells CASSPTSGGTDTQYF. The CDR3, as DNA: TGTGCCAGCAGCCCGACTAGCGGGGGCACAGATACGCAGTATTTT.

The CDR3 region is CATSREGMRGTFTDTQYF. The CDR3 nucleotides are TGTGCCACCAGCAGAGAAGGGATGCGGGGGACTTTCACAGATACGCAGTATTTT. The chain is built from TRBV15 and TRBJ2-3, with 7 positions matching TRBD2. The CDR3 runs 18 residues. Germline V gives CDR1 LNHNV, CDR2 YYDKDF (reference sequence). The ends lost 0 bases at V and 2 bases at J; junction bases unmatched: 11.

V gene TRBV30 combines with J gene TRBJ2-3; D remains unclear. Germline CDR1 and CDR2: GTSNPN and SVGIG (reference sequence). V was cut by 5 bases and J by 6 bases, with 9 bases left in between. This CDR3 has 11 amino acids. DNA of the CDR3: TGTGCCTGGGAGGACGCCGATACGCAGTATTTT. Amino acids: CAWEDADTQYF.

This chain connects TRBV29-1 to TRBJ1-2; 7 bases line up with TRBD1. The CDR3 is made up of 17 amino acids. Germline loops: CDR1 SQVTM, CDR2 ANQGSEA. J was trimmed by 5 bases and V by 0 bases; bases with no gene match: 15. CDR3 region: CSVEEAVQGPFIYGYTF. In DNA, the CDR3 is TGCAGCGTTGAAGAAGCAGTACAGGGGCCCTTCATTTATGGCTACACCTTC.

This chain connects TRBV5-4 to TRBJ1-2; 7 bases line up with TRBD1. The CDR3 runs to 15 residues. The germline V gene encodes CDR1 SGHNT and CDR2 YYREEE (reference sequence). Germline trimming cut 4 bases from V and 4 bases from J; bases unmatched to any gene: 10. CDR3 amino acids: CASSHRDRLLYGYTF. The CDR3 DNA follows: TGTGCCAGCAGCCACCGGGACAGACTTCTCTATGGCTACACCTTC.

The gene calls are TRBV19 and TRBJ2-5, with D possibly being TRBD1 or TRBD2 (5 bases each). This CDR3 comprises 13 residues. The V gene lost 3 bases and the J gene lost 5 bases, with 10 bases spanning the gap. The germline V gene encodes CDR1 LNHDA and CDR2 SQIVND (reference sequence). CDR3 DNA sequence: TGTGCCAGTAGTATTGATTGGGGGGAGACCCAGTACTTC. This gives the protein CASSIDWGETQYF.

The CDR3 bases are TGTGCCAGCAGCTTAGGATGGCAGAGCAAAAACATTCAGTACTTC. It specifies CASSLGWQSKNIQYF. The chain employs TRBV11-2 and TRBJ2-4, with no clear D. CDR3 size: 15 residues. Germline CDR1 and CDR2: SGHAT and FQNNGV. Trimming cost V 1 base and J 3 bases, with 10 bases left between them. Filled out from reference TRBV11-2 and TRBJ2-4, the complete variable domain reads EAGVAQSPRYKIIEKRQSVAFWCNPISGHATLYWYQQILGQGPKLLIQFQNNGVVDDSQLPKDRFSAERLKGVDSTLKIQPAKLEDSAVYLCASSLGWQSKNIQYFGAGTRLSVL.

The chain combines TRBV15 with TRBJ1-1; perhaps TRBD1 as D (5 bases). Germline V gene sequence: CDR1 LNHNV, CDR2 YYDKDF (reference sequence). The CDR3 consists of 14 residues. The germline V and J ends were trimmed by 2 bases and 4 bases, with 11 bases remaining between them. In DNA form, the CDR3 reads TGTGCCACCAGCAGACCCGACGGGGGCACTGAAGCTTTCTTT. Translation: CATSRPDGGTEAFF.

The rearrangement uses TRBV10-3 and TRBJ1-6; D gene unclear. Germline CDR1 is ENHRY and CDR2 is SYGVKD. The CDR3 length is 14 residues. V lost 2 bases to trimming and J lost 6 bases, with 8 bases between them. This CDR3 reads CAISEGAGNSPLHF. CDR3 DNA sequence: TGTGCCATCAGTGAGGGCGCGGGTAATTCACCCCTCCACTTT.

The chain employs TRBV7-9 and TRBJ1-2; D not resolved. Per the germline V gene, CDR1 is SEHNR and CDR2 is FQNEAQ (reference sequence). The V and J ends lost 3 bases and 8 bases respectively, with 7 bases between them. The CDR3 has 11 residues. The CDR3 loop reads CASSFSRGYTF. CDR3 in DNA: TGTGCCAGCAGCTTTTCTAGGGGCTACACCTTC.

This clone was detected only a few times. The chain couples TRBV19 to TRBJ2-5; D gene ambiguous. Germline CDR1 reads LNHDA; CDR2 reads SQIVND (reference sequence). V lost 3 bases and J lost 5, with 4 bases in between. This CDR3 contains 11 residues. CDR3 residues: CASSMAETQYF. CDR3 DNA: TGTGCCAGTAGTATGGCCGAGACCCAGTACTTC.

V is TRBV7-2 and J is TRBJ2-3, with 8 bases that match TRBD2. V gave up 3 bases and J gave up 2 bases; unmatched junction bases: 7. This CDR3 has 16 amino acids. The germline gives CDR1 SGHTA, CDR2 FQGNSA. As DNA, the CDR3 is TGTGCCAGCAGCTTGAACCTAGCGGGTTACACAGATACGCAGTATTTT. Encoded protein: CASSLNLAGYTDTQYF.

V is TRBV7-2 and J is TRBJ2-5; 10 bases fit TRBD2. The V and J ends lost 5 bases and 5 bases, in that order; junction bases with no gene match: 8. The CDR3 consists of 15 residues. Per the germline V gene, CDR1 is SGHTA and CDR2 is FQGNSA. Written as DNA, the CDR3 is TGTGCCAGCAGCCGAAAGCGGGGGGGCGTGGAGACCCAGTACTTC. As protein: CASSRKRGGVETQYF.